Listed here are 7 T cell receptor beta chains from one sample, sequenced in a study of blood T cell repertoires in COVID-19. The repertoire was sequenced with immunoSEQ multiplex PCR; TCRdb's copy has only in-frame clones and lacks some. The sample has approximately 140,000 clones; 85% to 90% are singletons. The material sequenced was peripheral blood. These receptors all stem from a man younger than 35 with COVID-19, enrolled during active disease.

The chain is built from TRBV25-1 and TRBJ2-1, with 13 bases lining up with TRBD2. Germline trimming cut 6 bases from V and 6 bases from J; bases unmatched to any gene: 8. CDR3 length: 16 residues. Germline lookup yields CDR1 MGHDK and CDR2 SYGVNS. As DNA, the CDR3 is TGTGCCAGCAGCAAAGCGGGACTAGCGGGAACCAATGAGCAGTTCTTC. It yields the protein CASSKAGLAGTNEQFF.

The rearrangement links TRBV19 to TRBJ1-6; D possibly corresponds to TRBD1 (5 bases). In germline, CDR1 is LNHDA, CDR2 SQIVND (reference sequence). V lost 6 bases to trimming and J lost 4 bases, with 13 bases between them. This CDR3 is 15 amino acids long. The CDR3 sequence: CASRVGHQYNSPLHF. The CDR3 bases are TGTGCCAGTAGGGTCGGACACCAGTATAATTCACCCCTCCACTTT.

In regard to this clone: One junction end disagrees with the germline gene, perhaps due to a read error. J is TRBJ1-1 and V is TRBV7-2; 7 bases fit TRBD1. The germline CDR1 and CDR2 sequences are SGHTA and FQGNSA. The CDR3 has 15 residues. This CDR3 is CASSLAGQPNTEAFF. CDR3 nucleotide sequence: TGTGCCAGCAGCCTAGCGGGACAGCCGAACACTGAAGCTTTCTTT.

The chain joins TRBV14 to TRBJ2-7, with 7 nucleotides matching TRBD2. The V gene's germline CDR1 is SGHDN and CDR2 FVKESK. Trimming removed 0 bases from V and 3 bases from J; junction bases left unmatched: 11. This CDR3 region has 17 residues. Written as DNA, the CDR3 is TGTGCCAGCAGCCAAGACGGTAAGAGGGGACTACTCTACGAGCAGTACTTC. Translated, it gives CASSQDGKRGLLYEQYF.

The rearrangement uses TRBV28 and TRBJ1-1, with unresolved D. The CDR3 spans 13 residues. The V end was cut by 3 bases, the J end by 1 base, with 6 bases between. Per the germline V gene, CDR1 is MDHEN and CDR2 is SYDVKM. The chain's CDR3 is CASSLAGNTEAFF. CDR3 in DNA: TGTGCCAGCAGTTTGGCAGGGAACACTGAAGCTTTCTTT.

The V call is TRBV5-6, the J call TRBJ1-5; D is unresolved. Trimming pared 0 bases from V and 4 bases from J, leaving 11 bases between. This CDR3 contains 15 residues. CDR1 is SGHDT and CDR2 is YYEEEE in the germline V gene. The CDR3 sequence is CASSLGAGRNQPQHF. The CDR3 coding sequence is TGTGCCAGCAGCTTGGGGGCAGGAAGAAATCAGCCCCAGCATTTT.

The genes are TRBV15 and TRBJ2-3; 9 nucleotides line up with TRBD2. The junction had 8 bases not matched to a gene; V was cut back by 1 base and J by 6 bases. Per the germline V gene, CDR1 is LNHNV and CDR2 is YYDKDF (reference sequence). This CDR3 is 16 amino acids long. This CDR3 reads CATSRAGAGGPDTQYF. CDR3 nucleotides: TGTGCCACCAGCAGAGCCGGAGCGGGAGGCCCCGATACGCAGTATTTT.